The 23 T cell receptor beta chains given below trace back to one sample, sequenced in a study of Graves' ophthalmopathy and Graves' hyperthyroidism. Transcripts of RNA were the source for amplifying TCR beta CDR3 regions. An opening RT-PCR round employed HTBI primers and preceded a second-round multiplex PCR. TCRdb reanalysed the multiplex PCR reads using MiXCR and keeps one entry per CDR3 protein. The sample lists about 480,000 distinct CDR3 sequences; 13% to 15% were seen once. The specimen was blood. The source of these receptors is a woman aged 25 to 39 with Graves' ophthalmopathy.

This clonotype was recorded at least ten times. The chain employs TRBV7-9 and TRBJ1-1; D is undetermined. This CDR3 is 14 amino acids long. Germline V gene lookup returns CDR1 SEHNR and CDR2 FQNEAQ (reference sequence). Trimming left V 8 bases short and J 1 base short, with 14 bases between. The CDR3: CASGVGYTNTEAFF. In DNA, the CDR3 is TGTGCCAGCGGGGTCGGATATACGAACACTGAAGCTTTCTTT.

This clonotype was seen at least ten times. The chain employs TRBV28 and TRBJ1-1, with D possibly being TRBD1 (6 bases). The CDR3 totals 15 residues. CDR1 and CDR2 (germline): MDHEN, SYDVKM. V dropped 4 bases and J dropped 3 bases, with 15 bases sitting between them. DNA for the CDR3: TGTGCCAGCAGTTCCTCAACAGGGAGGTACACTGAAGCTTTCTTT. Translation: CASSSSTGRYTEAFF.

This clonotype was counted at least ten times. One end of the junction is discordant with germline, which a read error may explain. V is TRBV7-6 and J is TRBJ2-2; D is undetermined. This CDR3 is built from 11 residues. Germline values: CDR1 SGHVS, CDR2 FNYEAQ. For the CDR3, the DNA is TGTGCCAACAGCTTAACCGGGGAGCTGTTTTTT. Translation: CANSLTGELFF.

Ten or more counts support this clonotype. This chain links TRBV20-1 with TRBJ1-2; no definite D call. V lost 5 bases, J lost 5 bases, and 21 bases lay in between. This CDR3 region has 15 residues. Germline V CDR1 and CDR2: DFQATT, SNEGSKA (reference sequence). The CDR3 loop is CSAAPMISDNYGYTF. As DNA, the CDR3 is TGCAGTGCTGCCCCTATGATCTCCGACAATTATGGCTACACCTTC.

This clonotype was detected ten times or more. The chain uses TRBV6-1 and TRBJ2-7; TRBD2 matches 14 bases. The CDR3 has 16 residues. V was pared by 6 bases and J by 1 base, with 5 bases of the junction left unmatched. The germline gives CDR1 MNHNS, CDR2 SASEGT. CDR3 DNA sequence: TGTGCCAGCAGGGCGACTAGCGGGAGGGTTTCCTACGAGCAGTACTTC. Translating it yields CASRATSGRVSYEQYF.

This clonotype was recorded many times. The V gene is TRBV2, the J gene TRBJ1-2; 8 bases are shared with TRBD1. J gave up 0 bases and V 6 bases, and 3 bases lay outside the gene matches. The length of the CDR3 is 14 residues. The germline gives CDR1 SNHLY, CDR2 FYNNEI. The CDR3 coding sequence is TGTGCCAGCAGGCGGACAGGGTCTAACTATGGCTACACCTTC. This codes for CASRRTGSNYGYTF.

The chain carries TRBV27 and TRBJ2-5; D is unresolved. From germline, CDR1 is MNHEY and CDR2 SMNVEV (reference sequence). The CDR3 is 13 residues long. Trimming pared 5 bases from V and 4 bases from J, leaving 11 bases between. CDR3 in DNA: TGTGCCAGCAGTCCCCTGAAGGGAGAGACCCAGTACTTC. It encodes CASSPLKGETQYF.

Many counts were recorded for this clonotype. The chain uses TRBV12-3 or TRBV12-4 and TRBJ2-5; 8 bases are a match to TRBD2. The CDR3 length is 15 residues. With V trimmed by 6 bases and J by 1 base, 7 bases remained unmatched. In DNA, the CDR3 is TGTGCCAGCAGAGCGCGGGGGGCGGCCCAAGAGACCCAGTACTTC. Protein product: CASRARGAAQETQYF.

The chain is built from TRBV13 and TRBJ2-7, with D perhaps TRBD1 (5 bases). The CDR3 is made up of 16 amino acids. Germline-derived CDR1 and CDR2 are PRHDT and FYEKMQ (reference sequence). V was trimmed by 0 bases and J by 1 base, leaving 13 bases between them. As DNA, the CDR3 is TGTGCCAGCAGCTTAGGCCGAAGACAGATTTCCTACGAGCAGTACTTC. As protein: CASSLGRRQISYEQYF.

V and J are TRBV24-1 and TRBJ2-3; weak D call: TRBD1 (6 bases). CDR3 length: 17 amino acids. CDR1 and CDR2 (germline): KGHDR, SFDVKD. V shed 3 bases and J shed 4 bases, with 19 bases lying between them. As DNA, the CDR3 is TGTGCCACCAGTGATCCCTACCCCGGGACAATTTCAGATACGCAGTATTTT. This encodes CATSDPYPGTISDTQYF.

This clonotype has ten or more counts. The V and J genes are TRBV5-1 and TRBJ1-3, with a weak D call TRBD1 (5 bases). Germline V gives CDR1 SGHRS, CDR2 YFSETQ. V shed 4 bases and J shed 4 bases, with 12 bases lying between them. The CDR3 loop spans 14 amino acids. CDR3 amino acids: CASSVGPGGNTIYF. The CDR3 DNA follows: TGCGCCAGCAGCGTGGGACCGGGGGGAAACACCATATATTTT.

This clonotype has a count of ten or more. The genes are TRBV6-1 and TRBJ2-7, with D perhaps matching TRBD2 (5 bases). Trimming removed 3 bases from V and 4 bases from J, with 13 bases in between. The CDR3 is 14 amino acids. Germline V CDR1 and CDR2: MNHNS, SASEGT. The chain's CDR3 is CASSEAAAGYEQYF. CDR3 nucleotides: TGTGCCAGCAGTGAGGCAGCGGCGGGTTACGAGCAGTACTTC.

In this sample, this clonotype turned up many times. The chain has TRBV28 and TRBJ1-1, with D maybe TRBD1 (5 bases). CDR1 MDHEN and CDR2 SYDVKM come from the germline V gene. V lost 3 bases and J lost 3, with 11 bases in between. This CDR3 has 14 residues. CDR3 nucleotide sequence: TGTGCCAGCAGTTTCCCAGGGCGGTACACTGAAGCTTTCTTT. This codes for CASSFPGRYTEAFF.

The chain carries TRBV7-2 and TRBJ2-7, with TRBD2 as a possible D gene (5 bases). CDR3 size: 15 residues. CDR1 and CDR2 from the germline V gene are SGHTA and FQGNSA. Trimming removed 1 base at V and 2 bases at J, with 12 bases between. The CDR3 region is CASSLVDPGAYEQYF. Here the CDR3 DNA reads TGTGCCAGCAGCTTAGTGGACCCCGGGGCCTACGAGCAGTACTTC.

This clonotype came up many times. The genes are TRBV20-1 and TRBJ2-4; D uncertain. V was shortened by 1 base and J by 1 base, with 5 bases between the two germline ends. Germline V gene sequence: CDR1 DFQATT, CDR2 SNEGSKA (reference sequence). This CDR3 spans 13 amino acids. CDR3 nucleotide sequence: TGCAGTGCTAGAGCGGTGGCCAAAAACATTCAGTACTTC. Translated, it gives CSARAVAKNIQYF.

This clonotype appeared many times. The V and J genes are TRBV7-6 and TRBJ1-2; a possible D gene is TRBD1 (6 bases). With 1 base removed from V and 8 bases from J, the gap between germline ends came to 14 bases. The CDR3 contains 14 residues. The germline gives CDR1 SGHVS, CDR2 FNYEAQ. CDR3 sequence (DNA): TGTGCCAGCAGCTTAGAAAGCGGGGGCGGAGGCTACACCTTC. Amino acids: CASSLESGGGGYTF.

The chain employs TRBV20-1 and TRBJ2-5; possibly TRBD2 for D (5 bases). CDR1 is DFQATT, CDR2 SNEGSKA, per germline (reference sequence). The CDR3 contains 13 residues. The V and J ends lost 3 bases and 1 base respectively, with 9 bases between them. The CDR3 coding sequence is TGCAGTGCTAGTAGCGCCGGCCAAGAGACCCAGTACTTC. It specifies CSASSAGQETQYF.

This clonotype was picked up a small number of times. The chain carries TRBV4-2 and TRBJ2-2; 7 bases agree with TRBD2. Germline assignment: CDR1 LGHNA and CDR2 YNFKEQ. The CDR3 is 15 amino acids. Trimming removed 4 bases from V and 2 bases from J; junction bases left unmatched: 4. The CDR3 DNA reads TGTGCCAGCAGCCCCTGGGGGGGAAACACCGGGGAGCTGTTTTTT. Translated, it gives CASSPWGGNTGELFF.

This clonotype appeared many times. The rearrangement links TRBV28 to TRBJ1-1; unclear D gene. Trimming removed 6 bases from V and 1 base from J, with 15 bases in between. Germline V gene sequence: CDR1 MDHEN, CDR2 SYDVKM. The CDR3 loop spans 15 amino acids. CDR3 region: CASRGHFRENTEAFF. The CDR3 DNA sequence: TGTGCCAGCAGGGGTCATTTTAGGGAGAACACTGAAGCTTTCTTT. The whole variable domain, filled in from reference TRBV28 and TRBJ1-1, reads DVKVTQSSRYLVKRTGEKVFLECVQDMDHENMFWYRQDPGLGLRLIYFSYDVKMKEKGDIPEGYSVSREKKERFSLILESASTNQTSMYLCASRGHFRENTEAFFGQGTRLTVV.

This clonotype was counted many times. V usage is TRBV4-1 and J usage is TRBJ2-5, with D perhaps TRBD2 (6 bases). This CDR3 comprises 14 residues. Germline loops: CDR1 MGHRA, CDR2 YSYEKL. V shed 1 base and J shed 5 bases, with 11 bases lying between them. CDR3 sequence: CASSQGRGGETQYF. The CDR3 region has the DNA TGCGCCAGCAGCCAAGGGAGGGGCGGGGAGACCCAGTACTTC.

The chain joins TRBV19 to TRBJ1-1, with a tentative D call TRBD1 (6 bases). V gave up 8 bases and J gave up 1 base, with 17 bases separating them. CDR1 LNHDA and CDR2 SQIVND come from the germline V gene (reference sequence). This CDR3 is 15 amino acids long. The CDR3 bases are TGTGCCAGTCGAATGGGGGGGGCGCGGAACACTGAAGCTTTCTTT. Its protein is CASRMGGARNTEAFF.

V usage is TRBV12-3 or TRBV12-4 and J usage is TRBJ1-1, with TRBD1 matching over 8 bases. CDR3 length equals 13 residues. V was pared by 6 bases and J by 4 bases, with 4 bases of the junction left unmatched. As DNA, the CDR3 is TGTGCCAGCAGGGACAGGGCTAGCACTGAAGCTTTCTTT. Amino acids: CASRDRASTEAFF.

This clonotype was detected many times. The chain employs TRBV7-2 and TRBJ2-7, with TRBD1 identical over 7 bases. Germline CDR1 reads SGHTA; CDR2 reads FQGNSA. The CDR3 contains 14 residues. V trimming: 5 bases; J trimming: 5 bases; junction bases outside the gene matches: 9. CDR3 in amino acids: CASSPMGTAHEQYF. CDR3 sequence (DNA): TGTGCCAGCAGCCCTATGGGGACAGCGCACGAGCAGTACTTC.